This TCR beta chain was observed in a study of CD8 T cells in Susac syndrome. With random hexamers, about 0.45 to 1 ug RNA was reverse transcribed. Amplification of TCR beta CDR3 across 54 Vbeta and 13 Jbeta was performed with immunoSEQ multiplex PCR. TCRdb called the immunoSEQ multiplex PCR reads again in MiXCR, with one record for every CDR3 protein. The sample records around 81,000 distinct CDR3 sequences, 90% to 95% being singletons. V was clipped by 7 bases and J by 3 bases, with 13 bases between them. Germline CDR1 reads MDHEN; CDR2 reads SYDVKM. This CDR3 spans 13 amino acids. The chain couples TRBV28 to TRBJ2-7; a weak D match, TRBD1 (6 bases). Sequenced material: CD8+ T cells from PBMCs. The receptor was derived from a human donor with Susac syndrome. CDR3 protein: CASTGQRSYEQYF. For the CDR3, the DNA is TGTGCCAGCACCGGACAGAGGAGCTACGAGCAGTACTTC.